This T cell receptor beta chain was profiled in a study of beta chain features in type 1 diabetes. A note on this clone: Its antigen is currently unknown. At the DNA level, this CDR3 is encoded by other sequences in the same sample as well.

Whole-study results and caveats: When Type 1 diabetes patients were examined, their TCRB CDR3s proved moderately but significantly shorter in all four CD4+ subsets. VDJ junctions in type 1 diabetes patients carried more deletions and fewer insertions.

Reverse transcribing all isolated RNA meant expressed TCRB transcripts were sequenced. The assay was immunoSEQ multiplex PCR, and TCRdb's table has in-frame clones only and misses some. Among about 650,000 clones listed, around an eighth were seen once. Staining for CD45RO/CCR7/CD25/CD127/CD95/CD27 allowed sorting of CD4+ naive, central memory, regulatory and stem cell-like memory cells. Germline V gives CDR1 MNHEY, CDR2 SVGAGI. The CDR3 extends over 14 amino acids. J gave up 0 bases and V 8 bases, and 6 bases lay outside the gene matches. V usage is TRBV6-5 and J usage is TRBJ1-2, with 7 bases identical to TRBD1. Specimen: naive CD4+ T cells from blood. This TCR was recovered from a man under 40 with type 1 diabetes. The CDR3, as DNA: TGTGCCAGCTCCCGGGACAGCTCTAACTATGGCTACACCTTC. Amino acids: CASSRDSSNYGYTF.